This TCR beta chain is drawn from a study of cytomegalovirus exposure and HLA in healthy donors. It was with 60 Vbeta and 13 Jbeta primers that the PCR ran. This table comes from immunoSEQ multiplex PCR, and its TCRdb copy is limited to in-frame clones, with some not included. This table lists under 250,000 clones. Points on this clone: Its antigen is undetermined.

Study findings and constraints: Specificity for CMV antigens was confirmed in vitro for three of the CMV-associated chains. An Asian-associated ancestry cluster reportedly showed fewer N-insertions than the roughly 670-donor mean in a later analysis.

The TCR originated in a girl aged 2 to 10 in good health and CMV-seropositive. The sequenced material came from PBMCs.

This CDR3 is CASSSSTSHNEQFF. Written as DNA, the CDR3 is TGTGCCAGCAGCTCGTCGACTAGCCACAATGAGCAGTTCTTC. This chain joins TRBV7-3 and TRBJ2-1; 7 nucleotides align to TRBD2. Germline V gives CDR1 SGHTA, CDR2 FQGTGA. V shed 4 bases and J 5 bases; nucleotides not matched to a gene: 5. This CDR3 is built from 14 residues.